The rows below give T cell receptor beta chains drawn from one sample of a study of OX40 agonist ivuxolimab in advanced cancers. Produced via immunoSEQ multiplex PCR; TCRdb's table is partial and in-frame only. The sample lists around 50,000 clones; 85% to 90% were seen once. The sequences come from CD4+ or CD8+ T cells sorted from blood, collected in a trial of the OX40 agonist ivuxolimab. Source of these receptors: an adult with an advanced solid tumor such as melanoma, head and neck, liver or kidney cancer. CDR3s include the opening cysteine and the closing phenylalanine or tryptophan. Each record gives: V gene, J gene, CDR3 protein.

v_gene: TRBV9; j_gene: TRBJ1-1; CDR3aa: CASSVGISGGRENTEAFF
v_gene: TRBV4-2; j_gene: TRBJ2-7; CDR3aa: CASSQKSGVDEQYF
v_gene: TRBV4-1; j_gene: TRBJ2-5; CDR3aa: CASSQDMTEETQYF
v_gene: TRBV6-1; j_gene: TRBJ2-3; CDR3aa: CASSEGNLLAGITDTQYF
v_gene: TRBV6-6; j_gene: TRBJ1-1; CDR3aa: CASSTRGLDTEAFF
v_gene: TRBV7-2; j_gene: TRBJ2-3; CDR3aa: CASSQTTSTDTQYF
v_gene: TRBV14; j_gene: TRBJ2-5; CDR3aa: CASSQLGRDSIIQETQYF
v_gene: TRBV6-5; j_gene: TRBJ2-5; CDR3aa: CASSYRSRQETQYF
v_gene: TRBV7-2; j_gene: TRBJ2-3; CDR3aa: CASSSYTDTQYF
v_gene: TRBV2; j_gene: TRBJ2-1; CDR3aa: CASGDLLQQFF